This TCR beta chain was sequenced in a study of blood T cells in healthy people across ages (dated by TCRdb to about 2015). Describing the broader study: In model experiments, template switching captured about one uniquely barcoded TCR beta cDNA molecule for every two T cells. To track age-related changes in TCR beta repertoire diversity, the study relied on deep sequencing normalized with unique cDNA molecular identifiers. The donors were split into four age groups: young (average about 15 years), middle-aged (more than 35), aged (about 62) and long-lived (over 75). For two donors (one aged 18 to 29 and one aged 80 or older), the study analyzed two additional independent replicas of 1 million unique cDNA reads from the same blood draw. Here is what the overall study found, with its caveats: Estimates of total diversity based on one million sequenced T cells were considered lower bounds and underestimates. As age increased, observed TCR beta diversity per million T cells dropped in a roughly linear way, and a significant reduction was already evident by age 40. Donor CMV infection status was unknown, potentially confounding age-related changes in expanded clonotypes. Because profiling used bulk unsorted PBMCs, naive and antigen-experienced compartments could not be compared conclusively. Compared with the aged group, the long-lived group had more naive CD4+ T cells, fewer expanded clones and increased TCR diversity, suggesting age selection. There was a strong correlation between observed TCR beta diversity and the percentage of naive T cells measured by flow cytometry.

Donors were under 40 systemically healthy Caucasian individuals from Russia aged roughly 6 to 90 years. Around 9.8 milliliters of peripheral blood were collected from each donor into EDTA-treated Vacutainer tubes. PBMCs were isolated by Ficoll-Paque density-gradient centrifugation, with at least 6.5 million obtained per sample. Total RNA was extracted from PBMCs with Trizol reagent, with at least 6 micrograms obtained per sample. Naive CD45RAhigh/CD27high T cell percentages were measured by flow cytometry on a PBMC aliquot from every donor. The library was built by means of 5' RACE. Sequencing instrument: Illumina HiSeq 2500. A second PCR of roughly 6 to 11 cycles was performed with a sample-barcoded 5' primer and a J-beta primer mix. A template-switch 5' adaptor carrying 12 random nucleotides introduced a unique molecular identifier onto each TCR beta cDNA molecule. Each sample yielded at least 2.5 million CDR3-containing paired-end reads. All of the RNA was converted into first-strand cDNA using the Mint cDNA synthesis kit, with a TRBC-specific oligonucleotide serving as the primer. All cDNA was treated with uracil-DNA glycosylase and then went through a first 18-cycle PCR with the universal primers M1SS and BC2_uni_R. Processing in the source paper ran as follows. For normalization, 1 million high-quality reads, each with a distinct molecular identifier, were randomly selected from each sample. Reads with shared molecular identifiers were discarded instead of being binned into consensus sequences. MiTCR, with a Q25 quality threshold and the strictest error-elimination algorithm, was used for CDR3 identification, clonotype clustering and error correction. A nonparametric unseen species model using Euler transformation provided a lower-bound estimate of total TCR beta diversity. TCRdb applied fastp at Q25 and MiXCR to the public reads, then kept only in-frame beta chains. One record per CDR3 amino acid sequence lists the most common genes and DNA. The V and J calls were determined by TCRdb, not by the authors. This sample is represented by approximately 780,000 distinct CDR3 sequences; roughly 25% of them were singletons. 2.5% to 3.5% of the sample goes to the ten largest clones.

This clonotype came up a few times. The antigen this receptor binds is unknown. Base qualities are not provided; no much larger clone lies one nucleotide away. The CDR3 numbers 15 residues from cysteine through phenylalanine. Only the CDR3 region is kept as DNA, spanning 45 bases read in frame from base 1. V ends up 3 bases short and J 2 bases short, with an unmatched junction base count of 5. The same data also contributed to another study, on T cells of mothers and their children. Taken from the second paper: Nine systemically healthy Caucasian individuals served as donors, namely three mothers together with their six children. cDNA synthesis used all of the extracted RNA, with around 1.5 ug of RNA in each 15 ul reaction. In the second PCR, sample barcodes and 2-4 random nucleotides were introduced via the M1S primer. Over 8 million TCR beta CDR3 reads were obtained for each mother, and 2.5 million to 3.5 million reads were obtained for each child. Thymic selection similarly shapes TCR recombination output in related and unrelated pairs, with minor effect from inherited differences. Normalized repertoire overlap was always found to be slightly, but never significantly, higher in related mother-child pairs than in unrelated mother-child pairs. With a sensitivity of approximately 100 clones per million clonotypes, no persistent microchimeric T cell clones were detected. The study used deep NGS to compare TCR beta repertoires of mothers and children, seeking features distinguishing related mother-child pairs from unrelated individuals. On average, the children were about 12 +/- 4 years old, while the mothers were 40 +/- 4 years old. After adapter ligation with NEBNext reagents, the libraries were sequenced on Illumina HiSeq 2000 with 100+100 nt paired-end reads. To prevent cross-contamination, the mother and child libraries were prepared one month apart and sequenced in separate runs. For each donor, between about 450,000 and 2,300,000 distinct TCR beta clonotypes were identified. Naive TCR beta clonotypes were estimated from low-frequency clonotypes matched to each donor's FACS-determined naive share, without sorting.

The origin of this receptor is a boy between 10 and 17 years old in good health. The chain is made from TRBV12-3 or TRBV12-4 and TRBJ2-7, and 9 junction bases match TRBD2. Sequencing was performed on blood. This receptor carries the CDR3 CASSFPQRGAYEQYF. The nucleotide sequence is given as TGTGCCAGCAGTTTTCCCCAGCGGGGGGCCTACGAGCAGTACTTC.